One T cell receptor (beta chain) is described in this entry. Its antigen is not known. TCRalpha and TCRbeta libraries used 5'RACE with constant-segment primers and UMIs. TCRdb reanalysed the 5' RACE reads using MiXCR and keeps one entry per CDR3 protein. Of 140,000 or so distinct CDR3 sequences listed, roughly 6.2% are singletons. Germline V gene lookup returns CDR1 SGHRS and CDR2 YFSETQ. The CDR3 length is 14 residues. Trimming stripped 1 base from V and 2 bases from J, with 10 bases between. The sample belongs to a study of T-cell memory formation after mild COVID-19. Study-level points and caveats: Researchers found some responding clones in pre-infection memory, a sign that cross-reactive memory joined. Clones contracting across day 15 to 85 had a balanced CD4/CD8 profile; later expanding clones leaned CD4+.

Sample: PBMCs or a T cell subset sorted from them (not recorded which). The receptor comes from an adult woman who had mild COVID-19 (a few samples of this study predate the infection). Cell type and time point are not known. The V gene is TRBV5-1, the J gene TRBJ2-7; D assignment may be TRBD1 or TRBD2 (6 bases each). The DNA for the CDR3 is TGCGCCAGCAGCTTGCGGGGGCACCCCTACGAGCAGTACTTC. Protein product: CASSLRGHPYEQYF.